The source of this T cell receptor beta chain is a study of blood T cell repertoires in COVID-19. The overall study: Sites in the United States, Italy and Spain provided acute and convalescent COVID-19 samples. Sample material is recorded as cDNA or gDNA derived from T cells, B-cell-depleted T cells, or PBMCs.

Original processing notes: The authors estimated nucleated cell counts from reference gene primer amplification. Here immunoSEQ multiplex PCR was the method, and the copy in TCRdb shows in-frame clones only, minus some. V, J and clone size are taken as reported in that table, and D and trimming were inferred from the DNA itself. The table has 75,000 to 80,000 clones, roughly 89% seen once. This CDR3 spans 13 amino acids. Germline V gene sequence: CDR1 SGHTA, CDR2 FQGTGA. V shed 5 bases and J 3 bases; nucleotides not matched to a gene: 2. The sequenced sample was peripheral blood. The rearrangement links TRBV7-3 to TRBJ1-2; 8 bases line up with TRBD1. The origin of this receptor is a human donor in a cohort sampled during active COVID-19. CDR3 amino acids: CASSQTGDYGYTF. In nucleotides, the CDR3 is TGTGCCAGCAGCCAGACAGGGGACTATGGCTACACCTTC.